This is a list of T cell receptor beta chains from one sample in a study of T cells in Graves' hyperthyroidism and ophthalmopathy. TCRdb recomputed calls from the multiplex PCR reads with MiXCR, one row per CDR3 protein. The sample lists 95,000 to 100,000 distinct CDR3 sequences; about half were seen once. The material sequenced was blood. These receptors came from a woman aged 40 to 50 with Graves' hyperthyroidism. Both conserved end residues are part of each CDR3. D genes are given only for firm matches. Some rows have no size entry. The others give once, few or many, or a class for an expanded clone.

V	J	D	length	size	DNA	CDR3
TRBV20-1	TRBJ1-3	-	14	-	TGCAGTGCATACCGGGACACCTATGGCTACACCATATATTTT	CSAYRDTYGYTIYF
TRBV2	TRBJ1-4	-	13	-	TGTGCCAGCAGTTACTCTGAGGGGGAAAAACTGTTTTTT	CASSYSEGEKLFF
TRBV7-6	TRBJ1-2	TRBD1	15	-	TGTGCCAGCAGCCCACGGACAGGGCAGCACTATGGCTACACCTTC	CASSPRTGQHYGYTF
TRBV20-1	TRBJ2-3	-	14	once	TGCAGTGCTAGAGATCGGCGGAGAGCAGATACGCAGTATTTT	CSARDRRRADTQYF
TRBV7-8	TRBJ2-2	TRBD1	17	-	TGTGCCAGCAGCTCTCAGTCGAGACAGGGCAACACCGGGGAGCTGTTTTTT	CASSSQSRQGNTGELFF
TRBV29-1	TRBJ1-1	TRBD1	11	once	TGCAGCGTAGGACAGGGCACTGAAGCTTTCTTT	CSVGQGTEAFF
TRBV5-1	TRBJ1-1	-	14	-	TGCGCCAGCAGCCAGATGACAGGTTGGACTGAAGCTTTCTTT	CASSQMTGWTEAFF
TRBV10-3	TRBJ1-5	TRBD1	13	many	TGTGCCATTCAAACAGGGGGCGGGAAGACCCAGCATTTT	CAIQTGGGKTQHF
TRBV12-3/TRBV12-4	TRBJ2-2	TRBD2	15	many	TGTGCCAGCAGAGGGACTAGTGTCAGGACCGGGGAGCTGTTTTTT	CASRGTSVRTGELFF
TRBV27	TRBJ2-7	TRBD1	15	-	TGTGCCAGCAGTCAAGGGACAGGTTTACCCTACGAGCAGTACTTC	CASSQGTGLPYEQYF
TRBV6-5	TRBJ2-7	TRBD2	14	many	TGTGCCAGCAAGAAATGGCGGGAGCCCTACGAGCAGTACTTC	CASKKWREPYEQYF
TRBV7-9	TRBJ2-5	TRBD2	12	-	TGTGCCAGCAGCTTAGTGCAAGCGGGAGGAGAATTC	CASSLVQAGGEF
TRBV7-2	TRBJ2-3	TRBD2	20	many	TGCGCCAGCAGCCAAGATGGTGGGACTAGCGGGCTGGCTAGCACAGATACGCAGTATTTT	CASSQDGGTSGLASTDTQYF
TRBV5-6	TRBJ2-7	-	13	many	TGTGCCAGCGCACTTAGGGGGTCCTACGAGCAGTACTTC	CASALRGSYEQYF
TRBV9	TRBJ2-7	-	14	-	TGTGCCAGCAGGGCAGCTCACGGGAGCTACGAGCAGTACTTC	CASRAAHGSYEQYF
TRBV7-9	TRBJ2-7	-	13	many	TGTGCCAGCAGCTCAACAGGGTGGTACGAGCAGTACTTC	CASSSTGWYEQYF
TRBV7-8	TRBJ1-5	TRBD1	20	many	TGTGCCAGCAGTCGATCGATCCCGGACAGGGGGCGCGTGAGGGATCAGCCCCAGCATTTT	CASSRSIPDRGRVRDQPQHF
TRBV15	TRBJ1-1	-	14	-	TGTGCCACCAGCAGAGATCTAAGGGGGACTGAAGCTTTCTTT	CATSRDLRGTEAFF
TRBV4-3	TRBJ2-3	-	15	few	TGCGCCAGCAGCCTAGAGGATTCAAGCACAGATACGCAGTATTTT	CASSLEDSSTDTQYF
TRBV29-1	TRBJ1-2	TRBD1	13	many	TGCAGCGTAGGAACAGGGGGCACTAATGGCTACACCTTC	CSVGTGGTNGYTF
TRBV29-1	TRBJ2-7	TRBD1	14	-	TGCAGCGTAGGTGGGACAGAATTTCCCTACGAGCAGTACTTC	CSVGGTEFPYEQYF
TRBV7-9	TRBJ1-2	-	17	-	TGTGCCAGCAGCTCACAGGCGGGCTTGACCGGGACGGATGGCTACACCTTC	CASSSQAGLTGTDGYTF
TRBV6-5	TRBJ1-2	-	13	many	TGTGCCAGCAGTTACGCTACGGGGACCGGCTACACCTTC	CASSYATGTGYTF
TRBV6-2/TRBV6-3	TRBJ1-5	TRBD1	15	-	TGTGCCAGCAGCAAGGGACAGGGGATGAATCAGCCCCAGCATTTT	CASSKGQGMNQPQHF
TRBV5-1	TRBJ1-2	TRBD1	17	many	TGCGCCAGCAGCTTGGCTCCGACGGACAGGGTAGTAATCGGCTACACCTTC	CASSLAPTDRVVIGYTF
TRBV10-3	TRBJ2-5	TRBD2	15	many	TGTGCCATCAGTGTCAGCGGGGGAGTCCAAGAGACCCAGTACTTC	CAISVSGGVQETQYF
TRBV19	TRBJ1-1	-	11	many	TGTGCCAGTAAAACGAACACTGAAGCTTTCTTT	CASKTNTEAFF
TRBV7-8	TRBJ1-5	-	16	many	TGTGCCAGCAGCTTAGCGCTCCCCCCGGGGGCTCAGCCCCAGCATTTT	CASSLALPPGAQPQHF
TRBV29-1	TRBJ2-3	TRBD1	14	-	TGCAGCGCCACAGGGGCTATGAGCACAGATACGCAGTATTTT	CSATGAMSTDTQYF
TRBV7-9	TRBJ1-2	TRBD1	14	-	TGTGCCACCAGCCAGGGGGGAGAGGGCTATGGCTACACCTTC	CATSQGGEGYGYTF
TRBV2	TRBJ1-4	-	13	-	TGTGCCAGCAGAACCACCGGGGAGGAAAAACTGTTTTTT	CASRTTGEEKLFF
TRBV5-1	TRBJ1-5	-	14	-	TGCGCCAGCAGCTTGGGAGGCTGGAGTCAGCCCCAGCATTTT	CASSLGGWSQPQHF
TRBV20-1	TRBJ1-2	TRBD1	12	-	TGCAGTGCTAAGGGGGGACAGGGAAGACACACCTTC	CSAKGGQGRHTF
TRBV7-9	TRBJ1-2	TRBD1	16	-	TGTGCCAGCAGCTTAGGGGACAGGGTGGCTCTCTTTGGCTACACCTTC	CASSLGDRVALFGYTF
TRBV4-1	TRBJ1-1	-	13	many	TGCGCCAGCAGCCAAATAGTGAACACTGAAGCTTTCTTT	CASSQIVNTEAFF
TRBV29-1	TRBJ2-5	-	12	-	TGCAGCGTTGAGTATGACAGGCAGACCCAGTACTTC	CSVEYDRQTQYF
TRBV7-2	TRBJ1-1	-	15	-	TGTGCCAGCAGCTTAGTTCCGTGGGTGAACACTGAAGCTTTCTTT	CASSLVPWVNTEAFF
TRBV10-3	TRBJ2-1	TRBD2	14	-	TGTGCCATCAAAGGCGGGAGGAGCTACAATGAGCAGTTCTTC	CAIKGGRSYNEQFF
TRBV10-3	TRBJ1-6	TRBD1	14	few	TGTGCCATCAGTGACCGACAGGGCGATTCACCCCTCCACTTT	CAISDRQGDSPLHF
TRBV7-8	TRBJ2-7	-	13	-	TGTGCCAGCGGCTTAGATGGGACTTACGAGCAGTACTTC	CASGLDGTYEQYF
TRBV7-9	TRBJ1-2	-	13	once	TGTGCCAGCATCACCGGGCAGCACTATGGCTACACCTTC	CASITGQHYGYTF
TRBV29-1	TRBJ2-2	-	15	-	TGCAGCTCGCCCCCGGGACCGAGGGGCACCGGGGAGCTGTTTTTT	CSSPPGPRGTGELFF
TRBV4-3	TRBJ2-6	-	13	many	TGCGCCAGCAGCCAAGAGGGGGCCAACGTCCTGACTTTC	CASSQEGANVLTF
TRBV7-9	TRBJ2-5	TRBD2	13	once	TGCGCCAGCCGTCTAGCGGGATCCGAGACCCAGTACTTC	CASRLAGSETQYF
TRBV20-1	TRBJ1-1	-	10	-	TGCAGTGCGGGGAACAGGGTGGCTTTCTTT	CSAGNRVAFF
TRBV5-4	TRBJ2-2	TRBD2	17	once	TGTGCCAGCAGCTTGTTGAGCGGGAGGGGGAACACCGGGGAGCTGGTTTTT	CASSLLSGRGNTGELVF
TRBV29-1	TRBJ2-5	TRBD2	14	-	TGCAGCGTTGGACTAGCGGGAGTGAAAGAGACCCAGTACTTC	CSVGLAGVKETQYF
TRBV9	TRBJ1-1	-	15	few	TGTGCCAGCTCACCCGGGGGCGCTGGGGGGACTGAAGCTTTCTTT	CASSPGGAGGTEAFF
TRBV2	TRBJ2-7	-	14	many	TGTGCCAGCAGTAGGGTGGGATTAGGCTACGAGCAGTACTTC	CASSRVGLGYEQYF
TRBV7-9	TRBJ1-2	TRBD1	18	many	TGTGCCAGCAGCTTGAGGGGGACAGGGGGACGGGCGATCTATGGCTACACCTTC	CASSLRGTGGRAIYGYTF
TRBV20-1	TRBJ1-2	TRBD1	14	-	TGCAGTGCCACTAGCGGCAGGGGGCATTATGGCTACACCTTC	CSATSGRGHYGYTF